This T cell receptor (beta chain) was sequenced in a study of blood T cells in healthy people across ages. The junction had 4 bases not matched to a gene; V was cut back by 3 bases and J by 4 bases. The germline V gene encodes CDR1 SGHTA and CDR2 FQGNSA. The CDR3 covers 15 residues. As to this clonotype: What it binds is unknown.

A J-beta primer mix and a sample-barcoded 5' primer were used in a second PCR of roughly 7 to 12 cycles. TCRdb redid the calling of the 5' RACE reads with MiXCR, one entry per CDR3 protein. The sample consists of some 640,000 distinct CDR3 sequences, 25% to 35% of them appearing once. Broader study findings: CMV status of donors was unknown, possibly confounding expanded clonotype changes. Correlation between TCR beta diversity and naive T cell percentage was strong.

This TCR was recovered from a woman aged 80 or over in good health. This chain uses TRBV7-2 with TRBJ2-3; 10 nucleotides agree with TRBD2. Sequencing used blood. The CDR3 spells CASSLLAGESDTQYF. DNA of the CDR3: TGTGCCAGCAGCTTGCTAGCGGGAGAGTCAGATACGCAGTATTTT.